What follows are 20 T cell receptor beta chains derived from one specimen sequenced in a study of CD8+ T cells in alopecia areata. cDNA serving as the sequencing template came from extracted, reverse transcribed RNA. Sequenced by immunoSEQ multiplex PCR; TCRdb stores in-frame clones only, minus some. The sample records roughly 210,000 clones, roughly 40% being singletons. Stated treatment: oral pan-JAK inhibitor, 5-10 mg twice daily. This specimen was CD4+ T cells sorted from blood, taken between weeks 36 and 40, from a patient treated with tofacitinib. The receptors shown here come from a human donor with alopecia areata.

The chain couples TRBV5-1 to TRBJ2-3; 11 positions agree with TRBD2. The CDR3 has 16 amino acids. Germline-derived CDR1 and CDR2 are SGHRS and YFSETQ. With 5 bases clipped from V and 3 bases from J, the junction kept 8 bases outside the gene matches. The CDR3 DNA reads TGCGCCAGCAGTCCTCCGGGACTAGCGGCTACAGATACGCAGTATTTT. Translating gives CASSPPGLAATDTQYF.

This clone was recorded a few times. The chain links TRBV29-1 to TRBJ2-3; D call uncertain. With 7 bases removed from V and 1 base from J, the gap between germline ends came to 12 bases. CDR1 is SQVTM, CDR2 ANQGSEA, per germline. There are 13 residues in the CDR3. The CDR3 loop reads CSGSPAGTDTQYF. DNA of the CDR3: TGCAGCGGATCCCCCGCTGGCACAGATACGCAGTATTTT.

V gene TRBV6-6 combines with J gene TRBJ2-3, with D unclear. CDR1 MNHNY and CDR2 SVGAGI come from the germline V gene (reference sequence). This CDR3 contains 10 residues. V gave up 10 bases and J gave up 3 bases, with 5 bases separating them. The CDR3 coding sequence is TGTGCCACCCTGACAGATACGCAGTATTTT. Translating gives CATLTDTQYF.

This clone was counted only a few times. The chain employs TRBV19 and TRBJ2-1; D is tentatively TRBD1 or TRBD2 (5 bases each). The V and J ends lost 3 bases and 9 bases respectively, with 18 bases between them. Germline V gene sequence: CDR1 LNHDA, CDR2 SQIVND (reference sequence). The CDR3 loop spans 15 amino acids. Here the CDR3 reads CASSIELLGVGEQFF. CDR3 nucleotides: TGTGCCAGTAGTATCGAGTTGTTGGGGGTGGGTGAGCAGTTCTTC.

The chain recombines TRBV23-1 with TRBJ1-2; D gene uncertain. TRBV23-1 carries the ORF label, with uncertain function. The CDR3 is 14 residues long. V lost 0 bases, J lost 4 bases, and 9 bases lay in between. The CDR3 sequence: CASSQSSGIYGYTF. The DNA for the CDR3 is TGCGCCAGCAGTCAATCGAGCGGCATCTATGGCTACACCTTC.

This clone was seen a single time. This chain joins TRBV7-2 and TRBJ1-1; perhaps TRBD1 as D (5 bases). Trimming stripped 4 bases from V and 0 bases from J, with 9 bases between. Per germline, CDR1 SGHTA and CDR2 FQGNSA. The CDR3 has 14 amino acids. The CDR3 here is CASSWGRMNTEAFF. The CDR3 DNA reads TGTGCCAGCAGCTGGGGACGGATGAACACTGAAGCTTTCTTT. The entire variable domain, with the rest obtained from reference TRBV7-2 and TRBJ1-1, is as follows: GAGVSQSPSNKVTEKGKDVELRCDPISGHTALYWYRQSLGQGLEFLIYFQGNSAPDKSGLPSDRFSAERTGGSVSTLTIQRTQQEDSAVYLCASSWGRMNTEAFFGQGTRLTVV.

The rearrangement links TRBV4-3 to TRBJ1-3; no clear D. CDR1 and CDR2 (germline): LGHNA, YSLEER. The V gene lost 0 bases and the J gene lost 7 bases, with 10 bases spanning the gap. The CDR3 loop spans 14 amino acids. The CDR3 nucleotides read TGCGCCAGCAGCCAAGAAGTTGGAGCGAACACCATATATTTT. Protein product: CASSQEVGANTIYF.

This clone was counted at least ten times. The rearrangement joins TRBV4-3 to TRBJ1-4; D might be TRBD1 (6 bases). V was pared by 3 bases and J by 8 bases, with 19 bases between. CDR3 length: 16 amino acids. The germline gives CDR1 LGHNA, CDR2 YSLEER. This chain's CDR3 is CASSQSPRGIEEKLFF. CDR3 bases: TGCGCCAGCAGCCAGTCCCCTAGGGGGATTGAAGAAAAACTGTTTTTT.

The chain combines TRBV7-2 with TRBJ1-5; maybe TRBD1 (5 bases). V was clipped by 4 bases and J by 11 bases, with 18 bases between them. This CDR3 has 14 residues. In germline, CDR1 is SGHTA, CDR2 FQGNSA. The CDR3 loop is CASSSTAAGTSQHF. CDR3 nucleotide sequence: TGTGCCAGCAGCTCAACGGCCGCAGGGACGTCCCAGCATTTT.

The V and J genes are TRBV30 and TRBJ2-6; TRBD2 agrees at 11 bases. V lost 2 bases and J lost 1; bases outside the gene matches: 4. Per the germline V gene, CDR1 is GTSNPN and CDR2 is SVGIG (reference sequence). The CDR3 covers 17 residues. Written as DNA, the CDR3 is TGTGCCTGGAGTAGAACTAGCGGGAGATCTGGGGCCAACGTCCTGACTTTC. Its protein product is CAWSRTSGRSGANVLTF.

This clone has just one count. The V call is TRBV2, the J call TRBJ2-1, with 9 bases that match TRBD2. V shed 5 bases and J 9 bases; nucleotides not matched to a gene: 5. This CDR3 has 13 amino acids. CDR1 and CDR2 (germline): SNHLY, FYNNEI. CDR3 sequence: CASSRTSAAEQFF. CDR3 sequence (DNA): TGTGCCAGCAGTCGGACTAGCGCTGCTGAGCAGTTCTTC.

This clone occurred a few times. V gene TRBV30 combines with J gene TRBJ2-7; D ambiguous. V dropped 0 bases and J dropped 3 bases, with 9 bases sitting between them. The CDR3 is 13 amino acids. The germline V gene encodes CDR1 GTSNPN and CDR2 SVGIG (reference sequence). The CDR3: CAWSVNMNYEQYF. The CDR3 DNA reads TGTGCCTGGAGTGTCAACATGAACTACGAGCAGTACTTC. The variable domain in full, completed from reference TRBV30 and TRBJ2-7, reads SQTIHQWPATLVQPVGSPLSLECTVEGTSNPNLYWYRQAAGRGLQLLFYSVGIGQISSEVPQNLSASRPQDRQFILSSKKLLLSDSGFYLCAWSVNMNYEQYFGPGTRLTVT.

The sample holds many counts of this clone. The sample contains more than one DNA sequence encoding this CDR3. This chain's CDR3 is CASSDPRGNYGYTF. For the CDR3, the DNA is TGTGCCAGCAGTGACCCCAGGGGGAACTATGGCTACACCTTC. This chain links TRBV2 with TRBJ1-2, with TRBD1 matching over 7 bases. V was pared by 3 bases and J by 2 bases, with 3 bases of the junction left unmatched. Germline loops: CDR1 SNHLY, CDR2 FYNNEI. This CDR3 contains 14 residues.

In this sample, this clone turned up a few times. V and J are TRBV7-2 and TRBJ2-7, with 11 bases identical to TRBD2. This CDR3 has 14 residues. Germline V lookup: CDR1 SGHTA, CDR2 FQGNSA. CDR3 coding DNA: TGTGCAACCAAGGCTGATAGCGGGAGGGGGGAGCAGTACTTC. Its translation: CATKADSGRGEQYF.

This clone was seen ten or more times. V is TRBV5-1 and J is TRBJ2-1; D is unclear. Germline-derived CDR1 and CDR2 are SGHRS and YFSETQ. Trimming left V 2 bases short and J 5 bases short, with 8 bases between. The CDR3 extends over 13 amino acids. This CDR3 is CASSLVVDNEQFF. The CDR3 DNA sequence: TGCGCCAGCAGCTTAGTTGTGGACAATGAGCAGTTCTTC.

V usage is TRBV14 and J usage is TRBJ2-1, with D hard to call. Per the germline V gene, CDR1 is SGHDN and CDR2 is FVKESK. Deletions cut 4 bases from V and 9 bases from J, with 16 bases between. There are 14 residues in the CDR3. CDR3 bases: TGTGCCAGCAGCCCCATTAGAGTGCTGGGTGAGCAGTTCTTC. It is translated as CASSPIRVLGEQFF.

CDR3: CASRLEFGYEQYF. In nucleotides, the CDR3 is TGTGCCAGCCGGCTAGAATTTGGCTACGAGCAGTACTTC. The gene calls are TRBV6-5 and TRBJ2-7; no clear D gene. This CDR3 region has 13 residues. Trimming pared 8 bases from V and 3 bases from J, leaving 14 bases between. From germline, CDR1 is MNHEY and CDR2 SVGAGI.

This clone was found once. The V gene is TRBV6-5, the J gene TRBJ2-1; 8 bases are a match to TRBD1. The CDR3 is 15 amino acids. The germline V gene has CDR1 MNHEY and CDR2 SVGAGI. V was pared by 2 bases and J by 8 bases, with 8 bases of the junction left unmatched. CDR3: CASSYGGQGAYEQFF. The CDR3 DNA follows: TGTGCCAGCAGTTACGGTGGCCAGGGGGCCTATGAGCAGTTCTTC.

Note on this clone: Other nucleotide sequences in the sample specify the same CDR3. The chain joins TRBV20-1 to TRBJ2-3, with D unresolved. Trimming stripped 3 bases from V and 4 bases from J, with 2 bases between. This CDR3 region has 10 residues. Germline V gene sequence: CDR1 DFQATT, CDR2 SNEGSKA (reference sequence). Written as DNA, the CDR3 is TGCAGTGCTAGCCCAGATACGCAGTATTTT. This gives the protein CSASPDTQYF.

This clone was detected only a few times. The chain recombines TRBV19 with TRBJ1-5; weak D call: TRBD1 (6 bases). CDR3 length: 15 amino acids. The V and J ends lost 3 bases and 4 bases respectively, with 13 bases between them. CDR1 and CDR2 from the germline V gene are LNHDA and SQIVND (reference sequence). The CDR3 protein is CASSIPGAGNQPQHF. DNA of the CDR3: TGTGCCAGTAGTATCCCGGGGGCTGGAAATCAGCCCCAGCATTTT.